This TCR beta chain was sequenced during a study of T cell changes during pregnancy in multiple sclerosis. Germline V gene lookup returns CDR1 MNHEY and CDR2 SVGAGI. The CDR3 sequence is 13 residues long. Trimming removed 8 bases at V and 7 bases at J, with 15 bases between. Using immunoSEQ multiplex PCR, the repertoire was profiled, and TCRdb retains in-frame clones only, with some absent. The sample yields about 31,000 clones, 75% to 90% seen once. This clone came up a few times. This TCR was recovered from a female donor with multiple sclerosis, enrolled in a pregnancy study. This sequence joins TRBV6-5 and TRBJ2-1; maybe TRBD1 (5 bases). Sequences were derived from CD8+ T cells from peripheral blood mononuclear cells, sampled in the second trimester of pregnancy. The CDR3 loop reads CASGLRGLNEQFF. As DNA, the CDR3 is TGTGCCAGCGGGCTTAGGGGATTGAATGAGCAGTTCTTC.